This T cell receptor (beta chain) was recorded in a study of T cells in localized non-small cell lung cancer. TCRdb's copy holds only in-frame clones and misses some; the assay was immunoSEQ multiplex PCR. This table holds 25,000 to 35,000 clones, about 80% found once. This CDR3 has 15 amino acids. Germline-derived CDR1 and CDR2 are ENHRY and SYGVKD. With V trimmed by 10 bases and J by 2 bases, 13 bases remained unmatched. Points from the study as a whole: Uninvolved adjacent lung had more T cell clonality than any other tissue, topping tumor. Among the top 100 tumor clones, a median about 60 appeared in adjacent lung. Sequencing, confined to only one tumor region, leaves heterogeneity possible.

Worth noting for this clone: Its matching antigen is unknown.

Specimen: peripheral blood, collected before any cancer treatment. The TCR sequence derives from a male donor at least 60 years old with stage III squamous cell lung carcinoma. The V call is TRBV10-3, the J call TRBJ2-7; 8 nucleotides match TRBD1. The CDR3 nucleotides read TGTGCCACCACTAGCCAGACAGGGGCCCCCTACGAGCAGTACTTC. Translation: CATTSQTGAPYEQYF.